The rows below give T cell receptor beta chains drawn from one sample of a study of T cell responses to AZD1222 COVID-19 vaccine. Repertoires were generated with immunoSEQ multiplex PCR, while TCRdb's copy carries only in-frame clones and drops some. The profile shows roughly 93,000 clones, about 90% of them singletons. This sample comprised peripheral blood, obtained on day 0 of AZD1222 vaccination. The origin of the receptors is an adult in good health. CDR3s include the opening cysteine and the closing phenylalanine or tryptophan. Fields, in order: CDR3 length, J gene, V gene, CDR3 protein.

19	TRBJ1-6	TRBV7-8	CASSLVAGAKSSYNSPLHF
14	TRBJ1-6	TRBV28	CASSIRTYNSPLHF
13	TRBJ2-2	TRBV4-3	CASSVRNTGELFF
15	TRBJ2-5	TRBV3-1/TRBV3-2	CASSLTDRYQETQYF
14	TRBJ1-4	TRBV28	CASSSGQGAEKLFF
17	TRBJ2-5	TRBV7-5	CARSLRISGRAQETQYF
18	TRBJ2-1	TRBV3-1/TRBV3-2	CASSQDFAEGSSYNEQFF
14	TRBJ1-5	TRBV19	CASRGRGPDQPQHF
13	TRBJ2-7	TRBV19	CASSRRTTYEQYF
14	TRBJ1-1	TRBV9	CASSVDRGNTEAFF
14	TRBJ1-1	TRBV9	CASSVQGMDTEAFF
15	TRBJ2-7	TRBV7-2	CASSLAESGTYEQYF
14	TRBJ2-3	TRBV2	CASRAGLGTDTQYF
14	TRBJ2-2	TRBV4-1	CASSQGGTPGELFF
15	TRBJ2-1	TRBV9	CASSVDLPEYNEQFF
13	TRBJ1-6	TRBV2	CASRVTDNSPLHF